What follows are 20 T cell receptor beta chains derived from one specimen sequenced in a study of cytomegalovirus exposure and HLA in healthy donors. This table comes from immunoSEQ multiplex PCR, and its TCRdb copy is limited to in-frame clones, with some not included. The sample lists 150,000 to 200,000 clones, roughly nine tenths seen once, with over 2.5% in the top ten. Sequencing used PBMCs. These receptors came from a woman aged 18-35 years in good health and CMV-seropositive.

The J gene is TRBJ1-1, the V gene TRBV18; the D is unclear. The CDR3 is 12 residues long. V was cut by 3 bases and J by 11 bases, with 13 bases left in between. Germline CDR1 is KGHSH and CDR2 is LQKENI. The CDR3 is CASSPFESRAFF. The CDR3 DNA reads as TGTGCCAGCTCACCTTTTGAGAGCCGCGCTTTCTTT.

V is TRBV19 and J is TRBJ2-4, with TRBD2 matching over 7 bases. CDR3 length: 15 residues. The J segment lost 6 bases and the V segment lost 2 bases, leaving 7 bases of the junction unmatched. Germline CDR1 and CDR2: LNHDA and SQIVND (reference sequence). CDR3 bases: TGTGCCAGTAGTATACTGCAGGGAGGGAGAAACATTCAGTACTTC. This encodes CASSILQGGRNIQYF. Based on the CDR3 plus reference TRBV19 and TRBJ2-4, the full variable domain is DGGITQSPKYLFRKEGQNVTLSCEQNLNHDAMYWYRQDPGQGLRLIYYSQIVNDFQKGDIAEGYSVSREKKESFPLTVTSAQKNPTAFYLCASSILQGGRNIQYFGAGTRLSVL.

The V and J genes are TRBV5-1 and TRBJ1-1; D gene uncertain. Trimming stripped 0 bases from V and 0 bases from J, with 9 bases between. CDR3 length: 15 residues. Germline assignment: CDR1 SGHRS and CDR2 YFSETQ. The DNA of the CDR3 is TGCGCCAGCAGCTTGGAGCCGGGTGTGAACACTGAAGCTTTCTTT. Encoded protein: CASSLEPGVNTEAFF.

This sequence joins TRBV19 and TRBJ2-7; TRBD1 matches 7 bases. The germline CDR1 and CDR2 sequences are LNHDA and SQIVND (reference sequence). The CDR3 is 14 residues long. Trimming removed 6 bases from V and 2 bases from J; junction bases left unmatched: 7. The CDR3 DNA reads as TGTGCCAGTAGCACGAGGGGGCAGCCCTACGAGCAGTACTTC. It specifies CASSTRGQPYEQYF.

This chain uses TRBV4-1 with TRBJ2-3; 9 bases are shared with TRBD2. Germline lookup yields CDR1 MGHRA and CDR2 YSYEKL. V was clipped by 6 bases and J by 2 bases; unmatched bases: 6. This CDR3 has 15 amino acids. CDR3 bases: TGCGCCAGCAGGGTAGCGGGAGAACACACAGATACGCAGTATTTT. Its protein is CASRVAGEHTDTQYF.

The chain employs TRBV14 and TRBJ2-1; 14 positions match TRBD2. Germline V gene sequence: CDR1 SGHDN, CDR2 FVKESK. The V segment lost 3 bases and the J segment 9 bases; nucleotides outside the gene matches: 7. CDR3 size: 16 residues. The CDR3 nucleotides are TGTGCCAGCAGCCAGAAGACTAGCGGGAGGGCCGGTGAGCAGTTCTTC. This encodes CASSQKTSGRAGEQFF.

The J gene is TRBJ2-5, the V gene TRBV7-8, with a weak D call TRBD2 (5 bases). The CDR3 extends over 15 amino acids. Germline V CDR1 and CDR2: SGHVS, FQNEAQ. Trimming pared 10 bases from V and 2 bases from J, leaving 20 bases between. CDR3 region: CATTLGSGYQETQYF. CDR3 sequence (DNA): TGTGCCACCACACTCGGCTCGGGATATCAAGAGACCCAGTACTTC.

V is TRBV30 and J is TRBJ1-2, with D maybe TRBD1 (6 bases). Trimming removed 3 bases at V and 8 bases at J, with 16 bases between. The germline CDR1 and CDR2 sequences are GTSNPN and SVGIG (reference sequence). This CDR3 contains 13 residues. CDR3 residues: CAWSTGGARGYTF. The CDR3 nucleotides are TGTGCCTGGAGCACCGGGGGGGCTCGAGGCTACACCTTC.

The chain employs TRBV4-2 and TRBJ2-7; 7 bases are shared with TRBD2. The CDR3 is made up of 15 amino acids. The junction had 12 bases not matched to a gene; V was cut back by 0 bases and J by 10 bases. Germline V gives CDR1 LGHNA, CDR2 YNFKEQ. DNA of the CDR3: TGTGCCAGCAGCCAAGAATGGCTAGCGGAAGTCCAACAGTACTTC. Translating gives CASSQEWLAEVQQYF.

This sequence joins TRBV6-1 and TRBJ2-2; D unresolved. Germline CDR1 and CDR2: MNHNS and SASEGT. The length of the CDR3 is 13 residues. V was clipped by 6 bases and J by 4 bases, with 9 bases between them. The CDR3 spells CASRSHSTGELFF. CDR3 DNA sequence: TGTGCCAGCAGGAGTCACAGCACCGGGGAGCTGTTTTTT.

The V call is TRBV29-1, the J call TRBJ2-1, with D possibly being TRBD2 (5 bases). The CDR3 contains 15 residues. V was shortened by 4 bases and J by 6 bases, with 19 bases between the two germline ends. Germline-derived CDR1 and CDR2 are SQVTM and ANQGSEA. The CDR3 region has the DNA TGCAGCGTTGGAGGGTGGACGGGGTTGAGCAATGAGCAGTTCTTC. Its protein is CSVGGWTGLSNEQFF.

The J gene is TRBJ2-1, the V gene TRBV4-1, with 7 bases aligning to TRBD1. V lost 0 bases and J lost 4; bases outside the gene matches: 18. The germline V gene encodes CDR1 MGHRA and CDR2 YSYEKL. The CDR3 runs to 20 residues. The CDR3 DNA sequence: TGCGCCAGCAGCCAAGAGCCCTCCTTTTCCCTTGGGACAGTATACAATGAGCAGTTCTTC. Its protein is CASSQEPSFSLGTVYNEQFF.

This chain joins TRBV10-1 and TRBJ1-1; D might be TRBD1 (6 bases). Per the germline V gene, CDR1 is WNHNN and CDR2 is SYGVQD (reference sequence). Trimming stripped 0 bases from V and 1 base from J, with 6 bases between. CDR3 length equals 14 residues. The CDR3 here is CASSESQGNTEAFF. In DNA form, the CDR3 reads TGCGCCAGCAGTGAGTCACAGGGGAACACTGAAGCTTTCTTT.

V and J are TRBV4-1 and TRBJ1-5, with 9 nucleotides matching TRBD1. The V and J ends lost 3 bases and 7 bases, in that order; junction bases with no gene match: 7. Germline V gene data show CDR1 as MGHRA and CDR2 as YSYEKL. The CDR3 totals 15 residues. The CDR3 spells CASSHEDRGGQPQHF. The CDR3, as DNA: TGCGCCAGCAGCCATGAAGACAGGGGGGGACAGCCCCAGCATTTT.

The gene calls are TRBV27 and TRBJ1-2; D gene ambiguous. Trimming took 2 bases from V and 1 from J, leaving 14 bases between them. CDR3 length equals 16 residues. Germline values: CDR1 MNHEY, CDR2 SMNVEV (reference sequence). CDR3 DNA: TGTGCCAGCAGTTTACGGGAGACTCCCCTTAACTATGGCTACACCTTC. Amino acid sequence: CASSLRETPLNYGYTF.

The chain uses TRBV5-6 and TRBJ1-1; tentative D call: TRBD1 (5 bases). This CDR3 has 13 amino acids. V gave up 0 bases and J gave up 8 bases, with 11 bases separating them. The germline gives CDR1 SGHDT, CDR2 YYEEEE. This CDR3 is CASSLGKGWEAFF. The DNA for the CDR3 is TGTGCCAGCAGCTTGGGAAAGGGGTGGGAAGCTTTCTTT.

V and J are TRBV9 and TRBJ1-4, with a possible D match to TRBD1 (6 bases). The ends were cut back, 0 bases at V and 4 bases at J, with 16 bases in the middle. The CDR3 covers 17 residues. Looked up from germline, CDR1 is SGDLS and CDR2 is YYNGEE. The CDR3 loop is CASSVGLRGDRNEKLFF. DNA for the CDR3: TGTGCCAGCAGCGTAGGCCTCAGGGGCGATCGTAATGAAAAACTGTTTTTT.

V usage is TRBV7-6 and J usage is TRBJ2-2; D ambiguous. CDR3 length: 15 residues. Germline CDR1 SGHVS, CDR2 FNYEAQ. V lost 0 bases to trimming and J lost 4 bases, with 9 bases between them. The CDR3 protein is CASSLALTVTGELFF. CDR3 bases: TGTGCCAGCAGCTTAGCGCTAACAGTCACCGGGGAGCTGTTTTTT.

With regard to this clone: Other nucleotide sequences from this sample produce the same CDR3. The genes are TRBV5-1 and TRBJ1-3, with D maybe TRBD1 (5 bases). The V end lost 1 base, the J end lost 4 bases, and 6 bases lay between the germline ends. Germline V gene lookup returns CDR1 SGHRS and CDR2 YFSETQ. The CDR3 consists of 13 residues. CDR3 region: CASSLQGGNTIYF. As DNA, the CDR3 is TGCGCCAGCAGCTTGCAGGGAGGAAACACCATATATTTT.

The CDR3 DNA follows: TGTGCCAGCAGCTTGGCCCTAGCGGGAGGCGATGAGCAGTTCTTC. This codes for CASSLALAGGDEQFF. The chain combines TRBV7-9 with TRBJ2-1; 11 nucleotides match TRBD2. CDR1 and CDR2 (germline): SEHNR, FQNEAQ (reference sequence). This CDR3 is built from 15 residues. Trimming removed 3 bases from V and 8 bases from J; junction bases left unmatched: 6. The complete variable domain, with remaining parts taken from reference TRBV7-9 and TRBJ2-1, reads DTGVSQNPRHKITKRGQNVTFRCDPISEHNRLYWYRQTLGQGPEFLTYFQNEAQLEKSRLLSDRFSAERPKGSFSTLEIQRTEQGDSAMYLCASSLALAGGDEQFFGPGTRLTVL.